The 15 T cell receptor beta chains below were found in one sample sequenced in a study of blood T cell repertoires in COVID-19. The assay was immunoSEQ multiplex PCR, and TCRdb's table has in-frame clones only and misses some. Among under 150,000 clones listed, 87% were seen once. Source material: peripheral blood. These receptors originate from a man aged 50 or older with active COVID-19.

The chain links TRBV27 to TRBJ2-3; TRBD1 aligns across 8 bases. Trimming at V came to 4 bases and at J to 8 bases, leaving 14 bases not matched to a gene. The length of the CDR3 is 16 residues. Germline-derived CDR1 and CDR2 are MNHEY and SMNVEV (reference sequence). CDR3 nucleotides: TGTGCCAGCAGTTCCTGGACAGGGAAAGGCCCGGGTACGCAGTATTTT. Amino acid sequence: CASSSWTGKGPGTQYF.

This chain links TRBV6-2 or TRBV6-3 with TRBJ1-1, with a tentative D call TRBD1 (5 bases). The CDR3 covers 12 residues. The V end was cut by 5 bases, the J end by 6 bases, with 10 bases between. CDR1 MNHEY and CDR2 SVGEGT come from the germline V gene. CDR3: CASSAQGPEAFF. Here the CDR3 DNA reads TGTGCCAGCAGTGCTCAGGGCCCTGAAGCTTTCTTT.

The J gene is TRBJ1-1, the V gene TRBV11-1, with 10 bases lining up with TRBD1. The CDR3 spans 14 residues. Unmatched junction bases numbered 7, after V lost 7 bases and J lost 5 bases. Looked up from germline, CDR1 is SGHAT and CDR2 is FQDESV (reference sequence). In DNA form, the CDR3 reads TGTGCCAGCATCCTTGGACAGGGGGGGACTGAAGCTTTCTTT. This encodes CASILGQGGTEAFF.

V usage is TRBV6-2 or TRBV6-3 and J usage is TRBJ2-7, with 7 bases lining up with TRBD1. Germline V gives CDR1 MNHEY, CDR2 SVGEGT. There are 13 residues in the CDR3. Trimming at V came to 4 bases and at J to 12 bases, leaving 12 bases not matched to a gene. Written as DNA, the CDR3 is TGTGCCAGCAGTTCCGGCCTACAGGGGATGGCGTACTTC. As protein: CASSSGLQGMAYF.

The V and J genes are TRBV2 and TRBJ2-7; perhaps TRBD2 as D (5 bases). V was shortened by 8 bases and J by 3 bases, with 14 bases between the two germline ends. CDR3 length: 13 residues. The germline V gene has CDR1 SNHLY and CDR2 FYNNEI. CDR3 amino acids: CASFGLQIYEQYF. Here the CDR3 DNA reads TGTGCCAGCTTCGGACTCCAAATCTACGAGCAGTACTTC.

The chain is built from TRBV28 and TRBJ1-6; D remains ambiguous. The V gene's germline CDR1 is MDHEN and CDR2 SYDVKM. The ends were cut back, 6 bases at V and 7 bases at J, with 7 bases in the middle. This CDR3 contains 12 residues. CDR3 loop: CASRNLNSPLHF. The CDR3 region has the DNA TGTGCCAGCAGGAACTTGAATTCACCCCTCCACTTT.

The chain recombines TRBV4-1 with TRBJ2-3, with TRBD2 matching 14 bases. CDR3 length: 17 residues. V was clipped by 4 bases and J by 4 bases; unmatched bases: 7. Germline CDR1 MGHRA, CDR2 YSYEKL. The CDR3 spells CASSPGTSGGRADTQYF. The CDR3 DNA is TGCGCCAGCAGCCCCGGGACTAGCGGGGGACGGGCAGATACGCAGTATTTT.

The V gene is TRBV3-1 (or the pseudogene TRBV3-2), the J gene TRBJ2-5; a weak D match, TRBD2 (5 bases). The CDR3 runs to 14 residues. The V end was cut by 2 bases, the J end by 5 bases, with 12 bases between. Germline-derived CDR1 and CDR2 are LGHDT and YNNKEL (reference sequence). CDR3 nucleotide sequence: TGTGCCAGCAGCCAATACACTAGAGGGGAGACCCAGTACTTC. Its translation is CASSQYTRGETQYF.

In this sample, this clone turned up a few times. The chain joins TRBV7-2 to TRBJ2-7; D not resolved. From germline, CDR1 is SGHTA and CDR2 FQGNSA. Trimming pared 5 bases from V and 6 bases from J, leaving 20 bases between. The CDR3 covers 15 residues. The CDR3 nucleotides read TGTGCCAGCAGCCCACCCGGGTTAACTCGCGTCGAGCAGTACTTC. It specifies CASSPPGLTRVEQYF. The variable domain in full, with the rest retrieved from reference TRBV7-2 and TRBJ2-7, is GAGVSQSPSNKVTEKGKDVELRCDPISGHTALYWYRQSLGQGLEFLIYFQGNSAPDKSGLPSDRFSAERTGGSVSTLTIQRTQQEDSAVYLCASSPPGLTRVEQYFGPGTRLTVT.

This clone was detected only a few times. V and J are TRBV5-6 and TRBJ1-1; maybe TRBD1 (5 bases). The V gene lost 1 base and the J gene lost 0 bases, with 10 bases spanning the gap. Germline V CDR1 and CDR2: SGHDT, YYEEEE. This CDR3 contains 15 residues. The CDR3 sequence is CASSLRGGMNTEAFF. CDR3 DNA sequence: TGTGCCAGCAGCTTGCGGGGGGGAATGAACACTGAAGCTTTCTTT. Based on the CDR3 plus reference TRBV5-6 and TRBJ1-1, the full variable domain is DAGVTQSPTHLIKTRGQQVTLRCSPKSGHDTVSWYQQALGQGPQFIFQYYEEEERQRGNFPDRFSGHQFPNYSSELNVNALLLGDSALYLCASSLRGGMNTEAFFGQGTRLTVV.

The rearrangement joins TRBV30 to TRBJ1-2; D unresolved. Germline CDR1 and CDR2: GTSNPN and SVGIG (reference sequence). The ends were cut back, 1 base at V and 7 bases at J, with 10 bases in the middle. There are 12 residues in the CDR3. This CDR3 reads CAWSARGGGYTF. The CDR3 nucleotides read TGTGCCTGGAGTGCCCGAGGCGGTGGCTACACCTTC.

The chain carries TRBV20-1 and TRBJ2-7; D unresolved. V was clipped by 1 base and J by 3 bases, with 4 bases between them. The CDR3 is 11 amino acids. The germline gives CDR1 DFQATT, CDR2 SNEGSKA (reference sequence). The DNA for the CDR3 is TGCAGTGCTAGAGGCGACTACGAGCAGTACTTC. It codes for CSARGDYEQYF.

This chain links TRBV6-5 with TRBJ2-7; 8 bases match TRBD1. Germline V CDR1 and CDR2: MNHEY, SVGAGI. CDR3 length: 15 residues. V dropped 2 bases and J dropped 3; count of bases not matched to a gene: 6. In DNA, the CDR3 is TGTGCCAGCAGTTACAGGGGGGACAGGATCTACGAGCAGTACTTC. As protein: CASSYRGDRIYEQYF.

The chain links TRBV30 to TRBJ1-1; D remains ambiguous. The CDR3 extends over 14 amino acids. CDR1 GTSNPN and CDR2 SVGIG come from the germline V gene (reference sequence). V lost 3 bases and J 1 base, leaving 12 bases between the germline ends. In nucleotides, the CDR3 is TGTGCCTGGAGCCAGGAGGTGGCGAACACTGAAGCTTTCTTT. Encoded protein: CAWSQEVANTEAFF.

This clone was counted a few times. This chain joins TRBV24-1 and TRBJ2-7; D possibly corresponds to TRBD2 (5 bases). Germline lookup yields CDR1 KGHDR and CDR2 SFDVKD. The CDR3 length is 12 residues. Trimming cost V 4 bases and J 9 bases, with 12 bases left between them. The CDR3 loop is CATSDSPEGQYF. CDR3 bases: TGTGCCACCAGTGACAGCCCTGAGGGGCAGTACTTC.